This T cell receptor beta chain was sequenced during a study of blood T cell repertoires in COVID-19. Here immunoSEQ multiplex PCR was the method, and the copy in TCRdb shows in-frame clones only, minus some. This repertoire shows 200,000 to 300,000 clones, more than 75% found once; its top ten account for roughly 4.9%. The germline V gene has CDR1 SGHRS and CDR2 YFSETQ. The CDR3 sequence is 19 residues long. V was clipped by 0 bases and J by 4 bases, with 20 bases between them. The specimen was peripheral blood. The chain is built from TRBV5-1 and TRBJ2-6; tentative D call: TRBD1 (8 bases). The source is a woman aged 55-69 years with COVID-19, enrolled during active disease. The CDR3 is CASSLAYGQGLPGANVLTF. For the CDR3, the DNA is TGCGCCAGCAGCTTGGCATACGGACAGGGACTACCGGGGGCCAACGTCCTGACTTTC.